These 13 T cell receptor beta chains came from one sample sequenced in a study of blood T cell repertoires in COVID-19. The table came from immunoSEQ multiplex PCR; TCRdb's copy has only in-frame clones and leaves some out. This table has about 330,000 clones, about nine tenths appearing once. Sequenced sample: peripheral blood. The source of these receptors is a man aged 30-40 years with COVID-19, enrolled during active disease.

The rearrangement joins TRBV27 to TRBJ2-7; TRBD1 matches at 10 bases. V dropped 5 bases and J dropped 2; count of bases not matched to a gene: 6. The CDR3 has 15 residues. In germline, CDR1 is MNHEY, CDR2 SMNVEV (reference sequence). CDR3 sequence reads: CASSRSGTGAYEQYF. The CDR3 DNA reads as TGTGCCAGCAGTCGGAGCGGGACAGGGGCCTACGAGCAGTACTTC.

The J gene is TRBJ1-3, the V gene TRBV9, with TRBD1 as a possible D gene (6 bases). Trimming took 0 bases from V and 3 from J, leaving 13 bases between them. The CDR3 is 16 amino acids. Looked up from germline, CDR1 is SGDLS and CDR2 is YYNGEE. This chain's CDR3 is CASSVGSGQGGNTIYF. CDR3 DNA: TGTGCCAGCAGCGTAGGGTCGGGACAAGGTGGAAACACCATATATTTT.

The chain recombines TRBV25-1 with TRBJ1-4; no clear D. CDR1 MGHDK and CDR2 SYGVNS come from the germline V gene. V lost 3 bases, J lost 3 bases, and 5 bases lay in between. The CDR3 covers 13 residues. The CDR3, as DNA: TGTGCCAGCAGTGAGCAGGCTAATGAAAAACTGTTTTTT. Translating it yields CASSEQANEKLFF.

The J gene is TRBJ1-1, the V gene TRBV7-2; D is undetermined. The CDR3 is 16 amino acids. V dropped 1 base and J dropped 7 bases, with 19 bases sitting between them. The germline V gene encodes CDR1 SGHTA and CDR2 FQGNSA. In DNA form, the CDR3 reads TGTGCCAGCAGCTTAGGAGGGTCTGGGGTGGTGAGTGAAGCTTTCTTT. This sequence encodes CASSLGGSGVVSEAFF.

The V call is TRBV5-6, the J call TRBJ1-4; D call uncertain. With 4 bases removed from V and 2 bases from J, the gap between germline ends came to 15 bases. The CDR3 length is 16 residues. Per the germline V gene, CDR1 is SGHDT and CDR2 is YYEEEE. The CDR3 bases are TGTGCCAGCAGCGTGAGGTACGGTTCGACTAATGAAAAACTGTTTTTT. Its protein product is CASSVRYGSTNEKLFF.

V and J are TRBV24-1 and TRBJ2-3, with TRBD1 identical over 8 bases. Germline V gives CDR1 KGHDR, CDR2 SFDVKD. Trimming cost V 9 bases and J 0 bases; bases outside gene matches: 7. The CDR3 consists of 15 residues. CDR3 DNA: TGTGCCACCGCCGATGGACAGGGTAGCACAGATACGCAGTATTTT. Amino acid sequence: CATADGQGSTDTQYF.

The chain employs TRBV5-4 and TRBJ1-1; D uncertain. Germline CDR1 and CDR2: SGHNT and YYREEE (reference sequence). Trimming pared 3 bases from V and 0 bases from J, leaving 9 bases between. The CDR3 totals 14 residues. In DNA form, the CDR3 reads TGTGCCAGCAGCTCAACACTACTGAACACTGAAGCTTTCTTT. Protein sequence: CASSSTLLNTEAFF.

This chain joins TRBV6-5 and TRBJ1-5; weak D call: TRBD1 (5 bases). CDR3 length: 14 amino acids. Germline V gives CDR1 MNHEY, CDR2 SVGAGI. Trimming pared 6 bases from V and 7 bases from J, leaving 16 bases between. CDR3: CASSQRGKGQPQHF. The CDR3, as DNA: TGTGCCAGCAGCCAACGGGGGAAGGGACAGCCCCAGCATTTT.

The sample holds one count of this clone. This rearrangement joins TRBV6-2 or TRBV6-3 to TRBJ2-7; 7 bases map to TRBD2. V lost 6 bases, J lost 7 bases, and 12 bases stayed unmatched. The CDR3 is 14 amino acids. Germline CDR1 and CDR2: MNHEY and SVGEGT. In nucleotides, the CDR3 is TGTGCCAGCAGCCCTAGTCCGGGACTATATGAGCAGTACTTC. Protein sequence: CASSPSPGLYEQYF.

The rearrangement joins TRBV7-2 to TRBJ1-1, with a tentative D call TRBD1 (6 bases). CDR1 and CDR2 (germline): SGHTA, FQGNSA. V lost 3 bases to trimming and J lost 1 base, with 9 bases between them. This CDR3 is 14 amino acids long. Here the CDR3 DNA reads TGTGCCAGCAGCTTGACAGGACAGAACACTGAAGCTTTCTTT. Protein sequence: CASSLTGQNTEAFF.

The chain carries TRBV7-9 and TRBJ1-5, with 8 bases aligning to TRBD1. The V and J ends lost 4 bases and 5 bases, in that order; junction bases with no gene match: 7. This CDR3 has 15 amino acids. Germline V gene data show CDR1 as SEHNR and CDR2 as FQNEAQ (reference sequence). The CDR3 sequence is CASSYADRAHQPQHF. As DNA, the CDR3 is TGTGCCAGCAGCTATGCGGACAGGGCACATCAGCCCCAGCATTTT.

CDR3 residues: CATSRDPGLAEQYF. In nucleotides, the CDR3 is TGTGCCACCAGCAGAGATCCCGGACTAGCGGAGCAGTACTTC. The chain carries TRBV15 and TRBJ2-7; 9 bases match TRBD2. This CDR3 has 14 amino acids. Per germline, CDR1 LNHNV and CDR2 YYDKDF (reference sequence). J lost 7 bases, V lost 0 bases, and 4 bases had no gene match.

The chain carries TRBV15 and TRBJ2-7, with TRBD2 matching over 13 bases. The CDR3 loop spans 16 amino acids. In germline, CDR1 is LNHNV, CDR2 YYDKDF (reference sequence). V trimming: 3 bases; J trimming: 4 bases; junction bases outside the gene matches: 6. The CDR3 DNA reads TGTGCCACCAGCAGGCTACCGGGACTAGCGGGATACGAGCAGTACTTC. This encodes CATSRLPGLAGYEQYF.